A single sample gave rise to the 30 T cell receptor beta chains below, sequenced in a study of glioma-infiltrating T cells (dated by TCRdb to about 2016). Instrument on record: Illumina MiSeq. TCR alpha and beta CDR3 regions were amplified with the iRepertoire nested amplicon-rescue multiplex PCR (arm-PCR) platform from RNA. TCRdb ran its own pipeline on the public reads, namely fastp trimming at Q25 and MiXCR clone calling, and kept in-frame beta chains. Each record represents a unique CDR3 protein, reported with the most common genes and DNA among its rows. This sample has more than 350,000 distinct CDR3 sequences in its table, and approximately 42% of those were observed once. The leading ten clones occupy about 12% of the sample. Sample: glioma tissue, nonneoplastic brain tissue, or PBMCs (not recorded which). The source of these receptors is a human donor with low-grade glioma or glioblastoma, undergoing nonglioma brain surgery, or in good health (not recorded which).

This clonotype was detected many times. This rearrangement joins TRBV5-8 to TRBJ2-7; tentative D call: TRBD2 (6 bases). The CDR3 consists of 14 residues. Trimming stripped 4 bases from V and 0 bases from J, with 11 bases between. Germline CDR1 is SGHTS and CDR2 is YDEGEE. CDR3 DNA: TGTGCCAGCAGCCTAGTGGGACTCTCCTACGAGCAGTACTTC. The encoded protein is CASSLVGLSYEQYF.

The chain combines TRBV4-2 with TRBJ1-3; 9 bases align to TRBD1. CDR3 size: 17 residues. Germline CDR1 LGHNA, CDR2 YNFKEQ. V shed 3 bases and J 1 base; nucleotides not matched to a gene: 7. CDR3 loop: CASSHPGQGSSGNTIYF. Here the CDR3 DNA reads TGTGCCAGCAGCCACCCGGGACAGGGTTCTTCTGGAAACACCATATATTTT.

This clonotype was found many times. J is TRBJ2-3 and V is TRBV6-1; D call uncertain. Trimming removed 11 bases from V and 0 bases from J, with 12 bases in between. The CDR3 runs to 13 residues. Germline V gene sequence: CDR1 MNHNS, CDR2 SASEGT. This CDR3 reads CAAVAPSTDTQYF. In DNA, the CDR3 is TGTGCCGCTGTAGCCCCTAGCACAGATACGCAGTATTTT.

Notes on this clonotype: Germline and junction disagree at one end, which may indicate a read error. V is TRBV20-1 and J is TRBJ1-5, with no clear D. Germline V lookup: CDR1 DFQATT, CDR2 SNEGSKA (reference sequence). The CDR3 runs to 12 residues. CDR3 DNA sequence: TGCAGTGCCCAGTCGGGCAATCAGACCCAGCATTTT. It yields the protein CSAQSGNQTQHF.

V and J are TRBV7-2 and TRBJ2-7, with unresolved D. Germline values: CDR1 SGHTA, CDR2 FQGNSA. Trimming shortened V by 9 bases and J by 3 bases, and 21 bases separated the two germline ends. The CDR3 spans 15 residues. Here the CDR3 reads CARSLIRQSFYEQYF. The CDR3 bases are TGTGCCAGAAGCCTCATCCGACAAAGTTTCTACGAGCAGTACTTC.

CDR3 region: CSARELGGASAKQPQHF. The CDR3, as DNA: TGCAGTGCTAGAGAGTTGGGGGGGGCGAGTGCAAAGCAGCCCCAGCATTTT. The J gene is TRBJ1-5, the V gene TRBV20-1; D may be TRBD1 (6 bases). Trimming took off 0 bases at V and 7 bases at J, with 22 bases between the two ends. This CDR3 region has 17 residues. Germline assignment: CDR1 DFQATT and CDR2 SNEGSKA (reference sequence).

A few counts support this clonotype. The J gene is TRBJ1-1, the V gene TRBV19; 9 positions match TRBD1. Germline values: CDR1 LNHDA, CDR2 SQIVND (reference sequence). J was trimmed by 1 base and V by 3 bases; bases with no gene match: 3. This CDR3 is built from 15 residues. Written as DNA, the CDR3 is TGTGCCAGTAGTATCTTGGGACAGGGGAACACTGAAGCTTTCTTT. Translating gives CASSILGQGNTEAFF.

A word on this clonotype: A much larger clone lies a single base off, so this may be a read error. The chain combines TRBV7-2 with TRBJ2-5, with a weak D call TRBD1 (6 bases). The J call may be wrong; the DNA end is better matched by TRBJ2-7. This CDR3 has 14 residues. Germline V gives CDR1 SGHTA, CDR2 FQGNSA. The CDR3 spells CASTARGRTYEQYF. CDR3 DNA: TGTGCCAGCACAGCCAGGGGCCGAACCTACGAGCAGTACTTC.

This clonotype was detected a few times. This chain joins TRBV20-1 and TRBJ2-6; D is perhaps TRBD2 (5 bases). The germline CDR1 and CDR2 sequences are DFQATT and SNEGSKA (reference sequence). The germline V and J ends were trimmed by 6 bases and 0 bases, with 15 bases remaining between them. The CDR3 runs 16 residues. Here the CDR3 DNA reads TGCAGTGCCCAAGGAGCGGCGTACTCTGGGGCCAACGTCCTGACTTTC. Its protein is CSAQGAAYSGANVLTF.

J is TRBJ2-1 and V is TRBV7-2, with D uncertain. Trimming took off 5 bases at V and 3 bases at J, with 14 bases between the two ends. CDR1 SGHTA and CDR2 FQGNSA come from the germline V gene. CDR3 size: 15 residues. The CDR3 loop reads CASSIVGALYNEQFF. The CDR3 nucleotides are TGTGCCAGCAGCATTGTCGGTGCCCTCTACAATGAGCAGTTCTTC.

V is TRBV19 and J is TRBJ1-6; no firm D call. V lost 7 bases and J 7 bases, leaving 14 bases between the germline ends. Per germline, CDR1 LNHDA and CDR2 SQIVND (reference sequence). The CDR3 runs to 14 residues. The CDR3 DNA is TGTGCCAGTAAAGTTGTCCAAGGGAATTCACCCCTCCACTTT. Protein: CASKVVQGNSPLHF.

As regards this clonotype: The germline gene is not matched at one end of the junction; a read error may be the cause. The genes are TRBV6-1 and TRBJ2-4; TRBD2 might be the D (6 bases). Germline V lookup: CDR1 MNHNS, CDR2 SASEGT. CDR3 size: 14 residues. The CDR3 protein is CASSLWGTDNIQYF. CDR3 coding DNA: TGTGCCAGCAGTCTTTGGGGGACTGACAACATACAGTACTTC.

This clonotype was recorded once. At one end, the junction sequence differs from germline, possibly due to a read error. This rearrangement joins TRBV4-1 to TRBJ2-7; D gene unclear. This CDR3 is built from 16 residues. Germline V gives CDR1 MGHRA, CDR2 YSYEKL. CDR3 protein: CAGSQDGRGRAYEQYF. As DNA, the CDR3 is TGCGCCGGCAGCCAAGATGGACGAGGCCGAGCCTACGAGCAGTACTTT.

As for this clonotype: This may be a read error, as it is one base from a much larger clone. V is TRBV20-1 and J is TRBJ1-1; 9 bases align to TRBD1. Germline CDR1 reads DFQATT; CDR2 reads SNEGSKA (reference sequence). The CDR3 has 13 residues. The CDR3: CSGDRDMNTGAFF. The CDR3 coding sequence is TGCAGTGGGGACAGGGATATGAACACTGGAGCTTTCTTT.

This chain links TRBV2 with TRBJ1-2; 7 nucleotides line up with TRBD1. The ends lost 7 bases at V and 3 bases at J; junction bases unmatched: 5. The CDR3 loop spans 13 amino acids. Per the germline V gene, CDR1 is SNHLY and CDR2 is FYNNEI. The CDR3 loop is CASNKGADYGYTF. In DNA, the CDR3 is TGTGCCAGCAACAAGGGGGCGGACTATGGCTACACCTTC.

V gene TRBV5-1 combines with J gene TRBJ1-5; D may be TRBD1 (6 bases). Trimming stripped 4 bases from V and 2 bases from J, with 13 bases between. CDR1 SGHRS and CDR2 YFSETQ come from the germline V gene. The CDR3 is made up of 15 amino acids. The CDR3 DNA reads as TGCGCCAGCAGCCCGTCCAGGGGCGGCAATCAGCCCCAGCATTTT. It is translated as CASSPSRGGNQPQHF. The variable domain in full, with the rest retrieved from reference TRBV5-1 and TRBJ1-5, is KAGVTQTPRYLIKTRGQQVTLSCSPISGHRSVSWYQQTPGQGLQFLFEYFSETQRNKGNFPGRFSGRQFSNSRSEMNVSTLELGDSALYLCASSPSRGGNQPQHFGDGTRLSIL.

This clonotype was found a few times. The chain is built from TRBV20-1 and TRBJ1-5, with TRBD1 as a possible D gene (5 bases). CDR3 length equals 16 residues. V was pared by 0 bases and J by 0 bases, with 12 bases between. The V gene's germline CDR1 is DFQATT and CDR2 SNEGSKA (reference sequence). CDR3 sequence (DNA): TGCAGTGCTAGAGATTTTGGACAATATAGCAATCAGCCCCAGCATTTT. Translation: CSARDFGQYSNQPQHF.

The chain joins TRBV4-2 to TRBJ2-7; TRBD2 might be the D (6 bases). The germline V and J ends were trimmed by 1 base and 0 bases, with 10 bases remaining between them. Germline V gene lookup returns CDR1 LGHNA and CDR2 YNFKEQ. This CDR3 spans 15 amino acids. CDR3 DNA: TGTGCCAGCAGCCAAGCGGGAGTGAGCTCCTACGAGCAGTACTTC. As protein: CASSQAGVSSYEQYF.

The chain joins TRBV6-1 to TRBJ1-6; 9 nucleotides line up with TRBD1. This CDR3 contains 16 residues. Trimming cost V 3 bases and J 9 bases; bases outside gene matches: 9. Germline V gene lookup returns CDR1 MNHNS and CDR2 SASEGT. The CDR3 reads CASSEISGTGSSPLHF. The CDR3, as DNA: TGTGCCAGCAGTGAGATCTCCGGGACAGGGAGTTCACCCCTCCACTTT.

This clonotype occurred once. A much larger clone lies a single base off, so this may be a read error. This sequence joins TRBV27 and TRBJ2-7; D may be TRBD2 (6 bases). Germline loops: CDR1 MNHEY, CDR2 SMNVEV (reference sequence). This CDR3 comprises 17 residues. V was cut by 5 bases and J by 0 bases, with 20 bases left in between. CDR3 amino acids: CASSIYKEGTRSYEQYF. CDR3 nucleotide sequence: TGTGCCAGCAGTATATACAAGGAGGGTACACGCTCCTACGAGCAGTACTTC.

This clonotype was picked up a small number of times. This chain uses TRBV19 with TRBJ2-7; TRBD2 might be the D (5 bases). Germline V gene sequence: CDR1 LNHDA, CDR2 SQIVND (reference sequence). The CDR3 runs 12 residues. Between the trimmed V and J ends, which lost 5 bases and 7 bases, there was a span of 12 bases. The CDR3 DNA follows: TGTGCCAGTAGTCCCGCCGGGGAAGAGCAGTACTTC. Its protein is CASSPAGEEQYF.

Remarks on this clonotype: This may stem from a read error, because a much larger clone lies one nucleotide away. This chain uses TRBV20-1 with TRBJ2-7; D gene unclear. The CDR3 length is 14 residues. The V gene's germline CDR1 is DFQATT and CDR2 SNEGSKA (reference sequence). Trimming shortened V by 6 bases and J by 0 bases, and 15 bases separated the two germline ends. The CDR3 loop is CSAPLRWSSYEQYF. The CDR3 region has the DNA TGCAGTGCGCCCTTGAGGTGGAGCTCCTACGAGCAGTACTTC.

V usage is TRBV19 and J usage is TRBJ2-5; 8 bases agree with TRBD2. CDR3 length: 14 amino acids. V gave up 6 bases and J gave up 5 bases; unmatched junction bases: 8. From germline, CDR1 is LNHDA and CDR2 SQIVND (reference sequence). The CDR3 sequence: CASRGAGDSETQYF. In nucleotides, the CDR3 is TGTGCCAGTAGGGGAGCGGGAGACAGTGAGACCCAGTACTTC.

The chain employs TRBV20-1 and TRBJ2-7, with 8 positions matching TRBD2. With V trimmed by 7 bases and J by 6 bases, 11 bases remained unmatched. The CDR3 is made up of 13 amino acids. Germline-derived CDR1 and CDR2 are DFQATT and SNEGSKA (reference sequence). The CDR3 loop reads CSERSSGSGEQYF. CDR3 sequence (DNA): TGCAGTGAGAGATCCAGCGGGAGTGGCGAGCAGTACTTC.

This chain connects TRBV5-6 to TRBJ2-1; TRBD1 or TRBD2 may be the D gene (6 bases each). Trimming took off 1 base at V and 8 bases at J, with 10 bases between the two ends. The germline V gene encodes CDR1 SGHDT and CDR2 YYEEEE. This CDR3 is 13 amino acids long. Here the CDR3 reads CASSLLGGHEQFF. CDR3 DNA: TGTGCCAGCAGCTTGTTAGGGGGGCATGAGCAGTTCTTC.

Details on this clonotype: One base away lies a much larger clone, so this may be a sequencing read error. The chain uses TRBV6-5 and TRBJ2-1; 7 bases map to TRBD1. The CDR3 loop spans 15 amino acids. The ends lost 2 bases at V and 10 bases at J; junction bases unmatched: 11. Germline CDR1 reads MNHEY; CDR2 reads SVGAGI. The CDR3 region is CASSYRQGSPYEQFF. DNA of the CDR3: TGTGCCAGCAGTTACCGACAGGGTAGTCCCTACGAGCAGTTCTTC.

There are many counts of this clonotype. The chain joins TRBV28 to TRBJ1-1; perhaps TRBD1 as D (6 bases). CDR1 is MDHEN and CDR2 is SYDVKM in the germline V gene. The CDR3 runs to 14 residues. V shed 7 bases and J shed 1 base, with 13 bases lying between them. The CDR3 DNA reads TGTGCCAGCAACCTTCCAGGGGCGAACACTGAAGCTTTCTTT. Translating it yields CASNLPGANTEAFF. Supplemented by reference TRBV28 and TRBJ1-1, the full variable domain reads DVKVTQSSRYLVKRTGEKVFLECVQDMDHENMFWYRQDPGLGLRLIYFSYDVKMKEKGDIPEGYSVSREKKERFSLILESASTNQTSMYLCASNLPGANTEAFFGQGTRLTVV.

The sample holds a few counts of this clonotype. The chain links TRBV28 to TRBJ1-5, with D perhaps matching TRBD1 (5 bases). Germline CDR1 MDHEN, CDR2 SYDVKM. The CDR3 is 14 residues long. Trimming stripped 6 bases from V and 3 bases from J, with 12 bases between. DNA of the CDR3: TGTGCCAGCAGGCTGGACGGGACCAATCAGCCCCAGCATTTT. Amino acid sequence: CASRLDGTNQPQHF.

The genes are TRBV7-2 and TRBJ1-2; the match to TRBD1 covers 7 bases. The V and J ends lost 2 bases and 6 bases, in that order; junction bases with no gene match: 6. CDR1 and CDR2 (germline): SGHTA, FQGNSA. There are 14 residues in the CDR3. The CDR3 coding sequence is TGTGCCAGCAGCTTATTAACAGGGGAGAATGGCTACACCTTC. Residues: CASSLLTGENGYTF. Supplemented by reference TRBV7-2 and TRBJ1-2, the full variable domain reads GAGVSQSPSNKVTEKGKDVELRCDPISGHTALYWYRQSLGQGLEFLIYFQGNSAPDKSGLPSDRFSAERTGGSVSTLTIQRTQQEDSAVYLCASSLLTGENGYTFGSGTRLTVV.

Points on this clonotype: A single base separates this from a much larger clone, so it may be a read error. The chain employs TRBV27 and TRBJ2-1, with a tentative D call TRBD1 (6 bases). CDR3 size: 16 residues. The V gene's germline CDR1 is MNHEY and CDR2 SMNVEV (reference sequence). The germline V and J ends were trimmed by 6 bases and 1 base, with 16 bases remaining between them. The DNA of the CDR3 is TGTGCCAGCAGCCTTACAGGGTTTAGATCCTACAATGAGCAGTTCTTC. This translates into CASSLTGFRSYNEQFF.